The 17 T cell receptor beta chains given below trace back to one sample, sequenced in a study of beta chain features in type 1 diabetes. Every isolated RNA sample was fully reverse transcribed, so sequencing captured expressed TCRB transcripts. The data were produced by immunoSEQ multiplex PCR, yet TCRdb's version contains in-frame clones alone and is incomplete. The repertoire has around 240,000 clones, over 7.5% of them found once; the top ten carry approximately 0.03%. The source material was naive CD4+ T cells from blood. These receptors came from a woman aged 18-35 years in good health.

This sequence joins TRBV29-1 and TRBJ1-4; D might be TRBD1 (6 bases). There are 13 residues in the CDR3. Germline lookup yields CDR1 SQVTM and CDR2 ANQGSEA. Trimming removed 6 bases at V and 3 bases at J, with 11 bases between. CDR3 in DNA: TGCAGCGTCGGGGGGCCATCTAATGAAAAACTGTTTTTT. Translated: CSVGGPSNEKLFF.

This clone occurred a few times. CDR3 sequence: CASSDGTGGDEKLFF. CDR3 nucleotides: TGTGCCAGCAGTGACGGGACAGGGGGCGATGAAAAACTGTTTTTT. The gene calls are TRBV6-1 and TRBJ1-4; 12 bases are a match to TRBD1. Per the germline V gene, CDR1 is MNHNS and CDR2 is SASEGT. The CDR3 loop spans 15 amino acids. V was clipped by 3 bases and J by 6 bases; unmatched bases: 2.

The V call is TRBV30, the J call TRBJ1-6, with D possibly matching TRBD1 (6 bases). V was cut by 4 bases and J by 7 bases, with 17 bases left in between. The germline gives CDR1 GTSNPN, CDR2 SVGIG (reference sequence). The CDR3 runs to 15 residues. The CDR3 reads CAWTLEGGRNSPLHF. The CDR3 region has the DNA TGTGCCTGGACCCTCGAGGGGGGGCGGAATTCACCCCTCCACTTT.

CDR3 amino acids: CASSLVAGGDRTSGANVLTF. Here the CDR3 DNA reads TGTGCCAGCAGCTTGGTTGCCGGGGGGGACAGAACCTCTGGGGCCAACGTCCTGACTTTC. This chain links TRBV5-4 with TRBJ2-6; perhaps TRBD2 as D (8 bases). This CDR3 spans 20 amino acids. From germline, CDR1 is SGHNT and CDR2 YYREEE (reference sequence). Deletions cut 0 bases from V and 0 bases from J, with 19 bases between.

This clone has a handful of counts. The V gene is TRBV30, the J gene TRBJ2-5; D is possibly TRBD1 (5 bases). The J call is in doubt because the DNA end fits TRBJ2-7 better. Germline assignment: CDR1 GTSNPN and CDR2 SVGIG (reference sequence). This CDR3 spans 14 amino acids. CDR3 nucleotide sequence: TGTGCCTGGAGTGTCTTCGACAGCTCCTACGAGCAGTACTTC. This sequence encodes CAWSVFDSSYEQYF.

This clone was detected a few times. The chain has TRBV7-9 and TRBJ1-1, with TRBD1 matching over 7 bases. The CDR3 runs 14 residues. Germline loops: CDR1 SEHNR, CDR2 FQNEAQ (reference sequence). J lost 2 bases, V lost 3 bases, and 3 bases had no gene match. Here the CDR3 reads CASSFYRGNTEAFF. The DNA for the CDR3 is TGTGCCAGCAGCTTTTACAGGGGAAACACTGAAGCTTTCTTT.

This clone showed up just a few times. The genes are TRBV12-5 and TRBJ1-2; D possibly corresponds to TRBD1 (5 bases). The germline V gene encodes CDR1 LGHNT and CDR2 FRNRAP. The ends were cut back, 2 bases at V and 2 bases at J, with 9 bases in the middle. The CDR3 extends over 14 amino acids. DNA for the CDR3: TGTGCTAGTGGTTTGAGATGGGGCAACTATGGCTACACCTTC. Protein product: CASGLRWGNYGYTF.

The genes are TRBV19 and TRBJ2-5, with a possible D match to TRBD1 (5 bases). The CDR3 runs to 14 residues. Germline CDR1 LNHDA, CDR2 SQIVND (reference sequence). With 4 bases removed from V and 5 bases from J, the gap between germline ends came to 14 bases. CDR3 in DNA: TGTGCCAGTAGTACCTATAAGACAGTGGAGACCCAGTACTTC. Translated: CASSTYKTVETQYF.

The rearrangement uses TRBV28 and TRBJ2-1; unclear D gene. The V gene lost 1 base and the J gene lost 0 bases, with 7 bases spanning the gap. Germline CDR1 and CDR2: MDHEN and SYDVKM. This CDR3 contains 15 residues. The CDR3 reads CASSLLRVSYNEQFF. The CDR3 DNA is TGTGCCAGCAGTTTATTACGGGTCTCCTACAATGAGCAGTTCTTC.

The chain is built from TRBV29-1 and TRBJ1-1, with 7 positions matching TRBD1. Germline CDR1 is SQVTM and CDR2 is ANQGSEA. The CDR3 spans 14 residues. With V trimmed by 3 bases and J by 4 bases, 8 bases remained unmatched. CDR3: CSVDQGGRVTEAFF. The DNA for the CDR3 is TGCAGCGTTGATCAGGGGGGCAGGGTCACTGAAGCTTTCTTT.

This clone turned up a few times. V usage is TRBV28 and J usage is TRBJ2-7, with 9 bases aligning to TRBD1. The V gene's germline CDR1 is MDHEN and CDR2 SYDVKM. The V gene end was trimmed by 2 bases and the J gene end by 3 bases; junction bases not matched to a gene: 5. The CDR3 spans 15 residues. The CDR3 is CASSLVGTGFYEQYF. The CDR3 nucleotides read TGTGCCAGCAGTTTAGTCGGGACAGGGTTCTACGAGCAGTACTTC.

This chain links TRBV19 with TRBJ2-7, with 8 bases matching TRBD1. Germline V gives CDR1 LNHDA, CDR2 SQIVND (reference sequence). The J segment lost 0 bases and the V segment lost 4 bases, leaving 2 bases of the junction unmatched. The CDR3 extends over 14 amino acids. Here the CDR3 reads CASSTGQGSYEQYF. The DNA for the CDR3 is TGTGCCAGTAGTACAGGACAGGGCTCCTACGAGCAGTACTTC.

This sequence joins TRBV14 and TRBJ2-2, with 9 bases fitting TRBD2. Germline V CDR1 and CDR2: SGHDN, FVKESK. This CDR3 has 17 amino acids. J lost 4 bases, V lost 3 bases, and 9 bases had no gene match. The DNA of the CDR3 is TGTGCCAGCAGCCATCGCGGCGGGAGGGCCTCCACCGGGGAGCTGTTTTTT. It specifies CASSHRGGRASTGELFF.

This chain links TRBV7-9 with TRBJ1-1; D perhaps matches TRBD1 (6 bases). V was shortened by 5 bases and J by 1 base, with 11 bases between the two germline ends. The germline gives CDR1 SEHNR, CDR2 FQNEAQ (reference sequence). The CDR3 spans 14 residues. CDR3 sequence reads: CASSRGTGNTEAFF. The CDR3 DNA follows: TGTGCCAGCAGCAGGGGGACGGGGAACACTGAAGCTTTCTTT. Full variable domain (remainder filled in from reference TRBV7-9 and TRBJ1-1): DTGVSQNPRHKITKRGQNVTFRCDPISEHNRLYWYRQTLGQGPEFLTYFQNEAQLEKSRLLSDRFSAERPKGSFSTLEIQRTEQGDSAMYLCASSRGTGNTEAFFGQGTRLTVV.

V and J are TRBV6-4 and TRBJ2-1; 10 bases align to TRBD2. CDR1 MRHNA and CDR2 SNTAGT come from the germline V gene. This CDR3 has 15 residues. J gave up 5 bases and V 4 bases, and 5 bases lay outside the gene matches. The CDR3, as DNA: TGTGCCAGCAGTGGGCTAGCGGGAGACAACAATGAGCAGTTCTTC. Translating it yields CASSGLAGDNNEQFF.

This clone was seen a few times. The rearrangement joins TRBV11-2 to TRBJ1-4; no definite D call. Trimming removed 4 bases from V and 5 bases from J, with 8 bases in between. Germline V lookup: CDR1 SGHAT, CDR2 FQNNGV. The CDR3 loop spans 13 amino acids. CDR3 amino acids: CASSSRVNEKLFF. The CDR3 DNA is TGTGCCAGCAGCTCGCGCGTAAATGAAAAACTGTTTTTT.

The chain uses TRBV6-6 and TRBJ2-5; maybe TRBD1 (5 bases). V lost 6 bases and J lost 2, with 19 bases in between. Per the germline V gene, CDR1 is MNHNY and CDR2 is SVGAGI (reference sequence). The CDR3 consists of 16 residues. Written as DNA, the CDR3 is TGTGCCAGCAGCAGGCAGGGTCTCGGGCGGCAAGAGACCCAGTACTTC. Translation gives CASSRQGLGRQETQYF.